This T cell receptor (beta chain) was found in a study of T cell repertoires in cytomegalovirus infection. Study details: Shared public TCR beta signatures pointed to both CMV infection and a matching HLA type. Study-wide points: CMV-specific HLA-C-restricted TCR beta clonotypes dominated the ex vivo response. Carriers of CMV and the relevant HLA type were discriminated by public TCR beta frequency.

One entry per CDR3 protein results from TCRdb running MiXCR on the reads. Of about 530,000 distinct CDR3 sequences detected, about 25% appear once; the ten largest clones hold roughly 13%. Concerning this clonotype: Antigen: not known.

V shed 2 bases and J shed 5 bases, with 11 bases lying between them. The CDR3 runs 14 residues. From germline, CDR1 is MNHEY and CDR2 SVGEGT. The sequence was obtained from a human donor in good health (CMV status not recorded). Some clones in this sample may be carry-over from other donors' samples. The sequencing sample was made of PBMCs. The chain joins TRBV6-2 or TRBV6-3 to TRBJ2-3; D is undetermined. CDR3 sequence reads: CASSYALGGDTQYF. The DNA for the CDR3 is TGTGCCAGCAGTTACGCTCTCGGCGGAGATACGCAGTATTTT.